Described below is a single T cell receptor (beta chain) sequence and its context. This entry comes from a study of T cells after somatic rescue of genetic block. With 2 bases removed from V and 2 bases from J, the gap between germline ends came to 13 bases. The V gene's germline CDR1 is SGHVS and CDR2 FQNEAQ. The CDR3 has 17 amino acids. Data came from immunoSEQ multiplex PCR; TCRdb stores just in-frame clones and leaves some out. This table has 55,000 to 70,000 clones, less than 95% appearing once. V gene TRBV7-8 combines with J gene TRBJ2-6, with a tentative D call TRBD2 (6 bases). The specimen sequenced was peripheral blood mononuclear cells (PBMCs). The TCR was taken from a man aged 35 to 55. The CDR3 loop is CASSLNPGATGANVLTF. DNA of the CDR3: TGTGCCAGCAGCTTAAACCCGGGAGCCACTGGGGCCAACGTCCTGACTTTC.